A single sample gave rise to the 5 T cell receptor beta chains below, sequenced in a study of cytomegalovirus exposure and HLA in healthy donors. This PCR relied on a set of 60 Vbeta primers and 13 Jbeta primers. TCRdb's copy holds only in-frame clones and misses some; the assay was immunoSEQ multiplex PCR. The repertoire holds approximately 190,000 clones, with about four fifths as singletons. Specimen: PBMCs. These receptors were taken from a middle-aged man in good health and CMV-seropositive.

In its sample, this clone was seen once. The V gene is TRBV19, the J gene TRBJ2-2; TRBD2 agrees at 8 bases. V trimming: 7 bases; J trimming: 5 bases; junction bases outside the gene matches: 9. The CDR3 is 15 residues long. Germline V gene sequence: CDR1 LNHDA, CDR2 SQIVND (reference sequence). CDR3 nucleotide sequence: TGTGCCAGTACTCTGGGGACTAGGGGTACCGGGGAGCTGTTTTTT. This codes for CASTLGTRGTGELFF.

The rearrangement links TRBV9 to TRBJ2-3; the D gene is possibly TRBD1 (6 bases). This CDR3 has 15 amino acids. Trimming removed 0 bases from V and 10 bases from J, with 18 bases in between. CDR1 and CDR2 from the germline V gene are SGDLS and YYNGEE. CDR3 DNA sequence: TGTGCCAGCAGCGTAGGGGACATAACTCGGTCTGCGCAGTATTTT. Protein sequence: CASSVGDITRSAQYF.

This chain links TRBV5-6 with TRBJ2-1, with TRBD2 matching over 10 bases. Trimming cost V 1 base and J 9 bases; bases outside gene matches: 7. The CDR3 covers 15 residues. CDR1 is SGHDT and CDR2 is YYEEEE in the germline V gene. DNA of the CDR3: TGTGCCAGCAGCTTGAGCCCAGCGGGAGGGAGTGAGCAGTTCTTC. Protein product: CASSLSPAGGSEQFF.

The rearrangement joins TRBV30 to TRBJ2-1; no definite D call. The germline V gene has CDR1 GTSNPN and CDR2 SVGIG (reference sequence). The V gene lost 1 base and the J gene lost 10 bases, with 5 bases spanning the gap. CDR3 length equals 10 residues. The CDR3 DNA sequence: TGTGCCTGGAGTGGGGCAGAGCAGTTCTTC. Amino acids: CAWSGAEQFF.

In its sample, this clone was seen once. The chain links TRBV15 to TRBJ2-2, with D tentatively TRBD2 (5 bases). This CDR3 comprises 16 residues. V lost 3 bases, J lost 4 bases, and 15 bases lay in between. Germline V gene data show CDR1 as LNHNV and CDR2 as YYDKDF (reference sequence). The CDR3 region is CATSRAVGVSTGELFF. CDR3 bases: TGTGCCACCAGCAGGGCCGTCGGGGTGAGCACCGGGGAGCTGTTTTTT.